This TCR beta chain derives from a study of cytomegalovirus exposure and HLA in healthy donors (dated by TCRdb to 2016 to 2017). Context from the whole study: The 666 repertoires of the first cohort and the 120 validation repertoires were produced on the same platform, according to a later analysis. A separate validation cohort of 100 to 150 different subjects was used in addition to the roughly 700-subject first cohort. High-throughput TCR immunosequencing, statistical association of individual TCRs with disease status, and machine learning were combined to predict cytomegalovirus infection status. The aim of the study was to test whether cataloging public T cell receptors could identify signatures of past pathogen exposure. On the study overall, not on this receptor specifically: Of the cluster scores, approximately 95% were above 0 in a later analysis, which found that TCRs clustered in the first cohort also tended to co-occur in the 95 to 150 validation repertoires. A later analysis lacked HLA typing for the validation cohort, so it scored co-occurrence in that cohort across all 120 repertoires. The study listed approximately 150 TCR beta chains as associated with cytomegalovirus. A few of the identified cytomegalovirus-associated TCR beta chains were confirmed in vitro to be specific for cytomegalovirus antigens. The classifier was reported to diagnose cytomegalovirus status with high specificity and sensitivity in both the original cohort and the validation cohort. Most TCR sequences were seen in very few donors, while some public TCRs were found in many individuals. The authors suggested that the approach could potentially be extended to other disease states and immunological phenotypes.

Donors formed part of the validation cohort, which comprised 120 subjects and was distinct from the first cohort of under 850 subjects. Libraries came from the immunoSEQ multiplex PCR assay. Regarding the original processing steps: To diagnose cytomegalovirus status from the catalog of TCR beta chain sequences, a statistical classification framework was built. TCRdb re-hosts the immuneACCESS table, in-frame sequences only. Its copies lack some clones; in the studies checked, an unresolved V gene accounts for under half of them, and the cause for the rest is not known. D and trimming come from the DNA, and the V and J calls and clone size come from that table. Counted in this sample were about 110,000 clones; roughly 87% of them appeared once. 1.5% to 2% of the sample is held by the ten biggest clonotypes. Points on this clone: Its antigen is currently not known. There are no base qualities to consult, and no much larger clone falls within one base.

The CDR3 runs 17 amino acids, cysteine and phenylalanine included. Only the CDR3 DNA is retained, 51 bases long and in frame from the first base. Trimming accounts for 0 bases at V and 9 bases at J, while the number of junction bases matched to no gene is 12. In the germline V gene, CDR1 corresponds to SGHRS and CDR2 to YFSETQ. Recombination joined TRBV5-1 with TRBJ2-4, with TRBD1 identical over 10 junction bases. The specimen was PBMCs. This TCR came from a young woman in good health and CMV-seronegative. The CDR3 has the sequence CASSLAAVGQGISIQYF. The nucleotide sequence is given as TGCGCCAGCAGCTTGGCGGCGGTGGGACAGGGGATCTCCATTCAGTACTTC.